This T cell receptor (beta chain) was identified during a study of blood T cell repertoires in COVID-19 (dated by TCRdb to the early 2020s). Describing the broader study: The collaborator samples originated in the United States, Italy and Spain and spanned the acute and convalescent phases of COVID-19. The material from the prospective study consisted of cDNA or gDNA derived from T cells, B-cell-depleted T cells, or PBMCs. Where available, HLA class I and class II types were obtained from metadata supplied by the sample provider rather than from assay-based typing. The repertoires were released in a freely available public database meant as a resource for research on the immune response to SARS-CoV-2. Nearly every sample came with metadata listing a de-identified subject ID, COVID-19 status, age in years and sex. Subjects who had been exposed to COVID-19, were actively infected with it, or had recovered from it provided the deeply sampled blood TCRbeta repertoires that made up the dataset. The samples were drawn from the first 160 participants of the ongoing ImmuneRACE study and from roughly 1,300 subjects provided by 6 global collaborators.

TCRbeta CDR3 regions were amplified from genomic DNA by means of the immunoSEQ Assay, a bias-controlled multiplex PCR. As for the original processing: Nucleated cell counts per sample were estimated from amplification of reference gene primers within the assay. To quantify the absolute abundance of each unique TCRbeta CDR3 rearrangement, sequence reads were collapsed and filtered. For each sample, productive Simpson clonality was calculated as the square root of Simpson's diversity index across productive rearrangements. Held by TCRdb, this immuneACCESS table contains in-frame sequences only and omits some clones. Under half of the omission traces to an unresolved V gene where checked; the cause of the rest is unknown. The V and J calls and clone size come from that table; D and trimming were worked out from the DNA. This sample comprises roughly 250,000 clones, under 85% of them detected only once. The top ten clonotypes cover around 4.1% of the sample.

What the work shows at the level of the full study, not this receptor alone: Clinical and demographic metadata were provided uncurated, with the amount varying by source and participant.

Concerning this clone: What antigen it recognizes has not been identified. No base-level quality is on record; no much larger clone is a single base apart.

The collaborating institutions used their own protocols to collect whole blood in K2EDTA tubes. For TCRbeta analysis, collaborators shipped samples as frozen whole blood, isolated PBMCs, or DNA extracted from either of those sample types. This sequence was found in a woman in her 40s with active or convalescent COVID-19. The sequenced sample was peripheral blood.

The CDR3 reads as follows: CASSFGQGGETEAFF. The nucleotide sequence is TGTGCCAGCAGCTTTGGACAGGGCGGGGAAACTGAAGCTTTCTTT. The sequence joins TRBV7-6 to TRBJ1-1; 8 bases in between match TRBD1. At the junction V is shortened by 3 bases and J by 5 bases; bases outside the gene matches: 8. CDR1 is given as SGHVS and CDR2 as FNYEAQ, both from the germline V gene. The CDR3 has 15 amino acids, counting the end cysteine and phenylalanine. Just the 45-base CDR3 DNA is kept, in frame starting at base 1.